These 14 T cell receptor beta chains share one sample of origin, sequenced in a study of a mutant IDH1 vaccine in newly diagnosed glioma. The time point denotes: baseline, week 1 (first vaccination visit). Documented treatment: pre-vaccination baseline after standard-of-care therapy. Produced via immunoSEQ multiplex PCR; TCRdb's table is partial and in-frame only. The table records tens of thousands of clones, 83% of them present only once. Sequences were derived from PBMCs, sampled from a glioma patient treated with radiotherapy, temozolomide or both. The receptors derive from a woman between 45 and 60 years old with glioma.

J is TRBJ1-1 and V is TRBV6-5, with D tentatively TRBD1 (6 bases). The V end lost 4 bases, the J end lost 3 bases, and 15 bases lay between the germline ends. The CDR3 runs to 15 residues. Germline V gene data show CDR1 as MNHEY and CDR2 as SVGAGI. The CDR3 is CASSSRQVRDTEAFF. In DNA form, the CDR3 reads TGTGCCAGCAGTTCCAGACAGGTTCGAGACACTGAAGCTTTCTTT.

This clone has a handful of counts. The V and J genes are TRBV30 and TRBJ1-5; D perhaps matches TRBD1 (6 bases). Trimming shortened V by 5 bases and J by 7 bases, and 18 bases separated the two germline ends. Germline CDR1 GTSNPN, CDR2 SVGIG (reference sequence). This CDR3 spans 14 amino acids. CDR3 bases: TGTGCCTGGGGGGGGCAGGGGAGAGACCAGCCCCAGCATTTT. This translates into CAWGGQGRDQPQHF.

The chain's CDR3 is CASSSLEQGASTEAFF. DNA for the CDR3: TGTGCCAGCAGTTCTCTGGAACAGGGGGCGAGCACTGAAGCTTTCTTT. The V gene is TRBV2, the J gene TRBJ1-1, with 9 bases identical to TRBD1. Germline CDR1 and CDR2: SNHLY and FYNNEI. After removal of 5 bases from V and 4 bases from J, the junction contained 11 bases not matched to a gene. CDR3 length: 16 residues. The full variable domain, in which reference TRBV2 and TRBJ1-1 provide the parts outside the CDR3, is EPEVTQTPSHQVTQMGQEVILRCVPISNHLYFYWYRQILGQKVEFLVSFYNNEISEKSEIFDDQFSVERPDGSNFTLKIRSTKLEDSAMYFCASSSLEQGASTEAFFGQGTRLTVV.

On this clone: At one end the junction does not follow the germline gene, possibly because of a read error. The V gene is TRBV2, the J gene TRBJ2-7, with 7 bases fitting TRBD2. The CDR3 totals 13 residues. The germline V gene encodes CDR1 SNHLY and CDR2 FYNNEI. The CDR3 loop is CASSEAGYGAQYF. The CDR3 nucleotides are TGTGCCAGCAGCGAAGCGGGATACGGCGCGCAGTACTTC.

The gene calls are TRBV9 and TRBJ1-4, with a possible D match to TRBD1 (5 bases). Between the trimmed V and J ends, which lost 0 bases and 11 bases, there was a span of 14 bases. The CDR3 consists of 14 residues. CDR1 is SGDLS and CDR2 is YYNGEE in the germline V gene. The CDR3 DNA sequence: TGTGCCAGCAGCGTAGGGACGGTCGGGGGGAAACTGTTTTTT. Translation: CASSVGTVGGKLFF.

The rearrangement links TRBV7-2 to TRBJ1-6; the D is unclear. Trimming pared 5 bases from V and 10 bases from J, leaving 21 bases between. Germline-derived CDR1 and CDR2 are SGHTA and FQGNSA. The length of the CDR3 is 16 residues. The CDR3 DNA reads as TGTGCCAGCAGCCCGAGCGCCGTCCGGGCCCAATCACCCCTCCACTTT. As protein: CASSPSAVRAQSPLHF.

This rearrangement joins TRBV6-1 to TRBJ2-3; D gene ambiguous. Trimming removed 9 bases from V and 0 bases from J, with 7 bases in between. The CDR3 sequence is 12 residues long. Germline-derived CDR1 and CDR2 are MNHNS and SASEGT. The CDR3 is CASKVSTDTQYF. CDR3 coding DNA: TGTGCCAGTAAGGTTAGCACAGATACGCAGTATTTT.

This clone came up once. The chain links TRBV5-5 to TRBJ2-1; possible D gene TRBD2, 7 bases. Deletions cut 2 bases from V and 7 bases from J, with 13 bases between. The germline gives CDR1 SGHKS, CDR2 YYEKEE (reference sequence). CDR3 length: 14 amino acids. Here the CDR3 DNA reads TGTGCCAGCAGCTTAGGTGGGGGGGCGAATGAGCAGTTCTTC. This codes for CASSLGGGANEQFF.

This chain links TRBV6-1 with TRBJ1-5; D remains ambiguous. Germline CDR1 reads MNHNS; CDR2 reads SASEGT. The germline V and J ends were trimmed by 4 bases and 0 bases, with 7 bases remaining between them. The CDR3 extends over 14 amino acids. The CDR3 nucleotides read TGTGCCAGCAGTGGCAGCTATAGCAATCAGCCCCAGCATTTT. It encodes CASSGSYSNQPQHF.

This chain joins TRBV5-1 and TRBJ2-3; D gene uncertain. Germline V CDR1 and CDR2: SGHRS, YFSETQ. This CDR3 contains 16 residues. The V end lost 2 bases, the J end lost 0 bases, and 13 bases lay between the germline ends. The CDR3 spells CASSLSAKESTDTQYF. CDR3 coding DNA: TGCGCCAGCAGCTTATCGGCGAAGGAAAGCACAGATACGCAGTATTTT.

The CDR3 protein is CATPAGQGLGGYTF. DNA for the CDR3: TGTGCCACCCCGGCGGGACAGGGCTTGGGTGGCTACACCTTC. The chain employs TRBV6-1 and TRBJ1-2, with 9 bases identical to TRBD1. V dropped 10 bases and J dropped 7; count of bases not matched to a gene: 13. In germline, CDR1 is MNHNS, CDR2 SASEGT. The CDR3 sequence is 14 residues long.

The rearrangement joins TRBV18 to TRBJ1-2, with no clear D. V was pared by 1 base and J by 6 bases, with 6 bases between. CDR1 KGHSH and CDR2 LQKENI come from the germline V gene. The CDR3 contains 12 residues. CDR3 amino acids: CASSPQSDGYTF. CDR3 in DNA: TGTGCCAGCTCACCACAGTCTGATGGCTACACCTTC.

The chain uses TRBV19 and TRBJ1-5; D gene uncertain. Germline V gene sequence: CDR1 LNHDA, CDR2 SQIVND (reference sequence). V lost 7 bases and J lost 5, with 12 bases in between. This CDR3 has 13 amino acids. The CDR3 region has the DNA TGTGCCAGTACGGAGAGAGATGATCAGCCCCAGCATTTT. The encoded protein is CASTERDDQPQHF. Full variable domain (outside the CDR3, taken from reference TRBV19 and TRBJ1-5): DGGITQSPKYLFRKEGQNVTLSCEQNLNHDAMYWYRQDPGQGLRLIYYSQIVNDFQKGDIAEGYSVSREKKESFPLTVTSAQKNPTAFYLCASTERDDQPQHFGDGTRLSIL.

This sequence joins TRBV4-1 and TRBJ1-1, with 8 bases matching TRBD1. Germline assignment: CDR1 MGHRA and CDR2 YSYEKL. The CDR3 is 17 residues long. The junction had 9 bases not matched to a gene; V was cut back by 0 bases and J by 3 bases. The CDR3 coding sequence is TGCGCCAGCAGCCAAGAGGGGGACAGGCTTCCGGACACTGAAGCTTTCTTT. This sequence encodes CASSQEGDRLPDTEAFF.